This note documents a single TCR beta chain sequence. This table comes from immunoSEQ multiplex PCR, and its TCRdb copy is limited to in-frame clones, with some not included. The sample holds about 25,000 clones, 55% to 70% seen once. There are 11 residues in the CDR3. Germline loops: CDR1 DFQATT, CDR2 SNEGSKA (reference sequence). V lost 2 bases, J lost 5 bases, and 7 bases lay in between. The data are from a study of T cell clones after liver transplantation. Overall study context: Third-party-reactive TCRbeta sequences from pre-transplant mixed lymphocyte reactions served as antigen-independent comparators.

The sequenced sample was CD4+ T cells from blood, obtained before liver transplant. The gene calls are TRBV20-1 and TRBJ2-7; D is unclear. The clonotype originates from a human donor who received a liver transplant. This chain's CDR3 is CSARLEHEQYF. The CDR3 nucleotides are TGCAGTGCTAGATTAGAGCACGAGCAGTACTTC.